The clone carrying this T cell receptor (beta chain) was seen ten or more times. The sample originates from a study of T cells in Graves' hyperthyroidism and ophthalmopathy. The CDR3 length is 16 residues. Germline assignment: CDR1 LNHNV and CDR2 YYDKDF (reference sequence). The J segment lost 4 bases and the V segment lost 6 bases, leaving 11 bases of the junction unmatched. TCR beta CDR3 regions were amplified from RNA transcripts. Using the HTBI primer set, a first-round RT-PCR was run on the TCR CDR3. One entry per CDR3 protein, called by TCRdb with MiXCR from the multiplex PCR reads. Counted here are roughly 700,000 distinct CDR3 sequences, 11% to 15% occurring once; the ten biggest clones make up about a tenth. Patients were excluded for uncontrolled infection, other autoimmune disease, pregnancy or lactation.

Material for sequencing was blood. The source is a woman younger than 35 with Graves' hyperthyroidism. The chain links TRBV15 to TRBJ2-2, with 7 bases that match TRBD2. CDR3: CATRSRQGGVTGELFF. The CDR3 region has the DNA TGTGCCACCAGATCGCGGCAGGGAGGGGTCACCGGGGAGCTGTTTTTT.